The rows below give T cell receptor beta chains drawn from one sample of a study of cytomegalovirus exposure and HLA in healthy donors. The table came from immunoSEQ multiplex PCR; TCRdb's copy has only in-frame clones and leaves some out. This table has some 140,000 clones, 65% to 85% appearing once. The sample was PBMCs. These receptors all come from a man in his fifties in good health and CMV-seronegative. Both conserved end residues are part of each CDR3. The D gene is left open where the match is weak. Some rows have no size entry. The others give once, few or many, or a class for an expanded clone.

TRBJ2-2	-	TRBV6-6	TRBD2	TGTGCCAGCAGTTTTCCTAGCGGGAAAGGAACCGGGGAGCTGTTTTTT	CASSFPSGKGTGELFF
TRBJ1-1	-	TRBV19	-	TGTGCCAGTACTTGGGGAGGGGTCCTGAACACTGAAGCTTTCTTT	CASTWGGVLNTEAFF
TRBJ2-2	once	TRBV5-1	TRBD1	TGCGCCAGCAGCCGGACAGGGTCCGGGGAGCTGTTTTTT	CASSRTGSGELFF
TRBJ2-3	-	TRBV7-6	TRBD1	TGTGCCAGCACCAGGATCGGACAGGGAGGAGATACGCAGTATTTT	CASTRIGQGGDTQYF
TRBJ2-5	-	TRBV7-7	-	TGTGCTAGCAGCTCCCAGAAAGGGACTTGGGAGACCCAGTACTTC	CASSSQKGTWETQYF
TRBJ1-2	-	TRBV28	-	-	CASSLVTGFGEGYTF
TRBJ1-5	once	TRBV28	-	TGTGCCAGCAGTTTTGGGGGGGCTGGTCAGCCCCAGCATTTT	CASSFGGAGQPQHF
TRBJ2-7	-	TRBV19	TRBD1	TGTGCCAGTAGTGCCGGACAGGACTACGAGCAGTACTTC	CASSAGQDYEQYF
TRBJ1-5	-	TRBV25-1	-	TGTGCCAGCAGTGATTCTAGGGGTTGGAATCAGCCCCAGCATTTT	CASSDSRGWNQPQHF
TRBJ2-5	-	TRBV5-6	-	TGTGCCAGCAGCTTGGAGTGGAGAGAGACCCAGTACTTC	CASSLEWRETQYF
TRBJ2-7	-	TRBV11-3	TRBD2	TGTGCCAGCAGCCAAGGACTAGCGGGATACTACGAGCAGTACTTC	CASSQGLAGYYEQYF
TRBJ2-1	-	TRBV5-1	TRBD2	TGCGCCAGCAGCTTGAGCGGGGGCTCCTACAATGAGCAGTTCTTC	CASSLSGGSYNEQFF
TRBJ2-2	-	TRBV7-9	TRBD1	TGTGCCAGCAGCTCAGGGGGCGACACCGGGGAGCTGTTTTTT	CASSSGGDTGELFF
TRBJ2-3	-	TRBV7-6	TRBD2	TGTGCCAGCAGCCTAATAGCGGGAGTTGGCGATACGCAGTATTTT	CASSLIAGVGDTQYF
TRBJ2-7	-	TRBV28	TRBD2	TGTGCCAGCAGTCCCTGGGGACTAGCGGACTCCTACGAGCAGTACTTC	CASSPWGLADSYEQYF
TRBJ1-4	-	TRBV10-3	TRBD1	TGTGCCACCCGGGACAGGGCCATTGACGAAAAACTGTTTTTT	CATRDRAIDEKLFF
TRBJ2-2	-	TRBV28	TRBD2	TGTGCCAGCAGTTTATTAGTAGCGGGAGGGAACACCGGGGAGCTGTTTTTT	CASSLLVAGGNTGELFF
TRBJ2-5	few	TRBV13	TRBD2	TGTGCCAGCAGCCTTGCGGGGCTAGCGGAACTAGAGACCCAGTACTTC	CASSLAGLAELETQYF
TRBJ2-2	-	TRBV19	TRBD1	TGTGCCAGTAGTATCTACGGCCCTTTCCGGGACAGGGGAGGTACCGGGGAGCTGTTTTTT	CASSIYGPFRDRGGTGELFF
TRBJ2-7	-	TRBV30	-	TGTGCCTGGAAACTCACATCAGGTGGATACGAGCAGTACTTC	CAWKLTSGGYEQYF
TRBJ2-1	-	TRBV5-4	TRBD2	TGTGCCAGCAGCTTGACTAGCGGGAGGGCGGAAAATGAGCAGTTCTTC	CASSLTSGRAENEQFF
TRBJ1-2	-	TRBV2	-	TGTGCCAGCAGTGAAGCGCAGGATGGCTACACCTTC	CASSEAQDGYTF
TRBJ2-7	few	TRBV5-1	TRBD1	TGCGCCAGCAGCCTGGAGGAGGCAGGGGGCTTCGCTTTGACCTACGAGCAGTACTTC	CASSLEEAGGFALTYEQYF
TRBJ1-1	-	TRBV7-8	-	TGTGCCAGCAGCAACCTGGACATTGCCACTGAAGCTTTCTTT	CASSNLDIATEAFF
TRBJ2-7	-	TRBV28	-	TGTGCCAGCAGCTCACCCCCCGGGGAGCAGTACTTC	CASSSPPGEQYF
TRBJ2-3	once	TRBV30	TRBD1	TGTGCCTGGGCAGGACAGGGGGCAGATACGCAGTATTTT	CAWAGQGADTQYF
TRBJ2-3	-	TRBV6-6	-	TGTGCCAGCAGTTACGAGGCAGATACGCAGTATTTT	CASSYEADTQYF
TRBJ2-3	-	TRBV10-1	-	TGCGCCAGCAGTGAGTCGGCAGGAGGGAGCGGGACAGATACGCAGTATTTT	CASSESAGGSGTDTQYF
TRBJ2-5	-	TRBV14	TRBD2	TGTGCCAGCAGCCAACTTCTGGGAGGGGCAAAAAGTATGGAGACCCAGTACTTC	CASSQLLGGAKSMETQYF
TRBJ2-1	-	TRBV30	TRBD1	TGTGCCTGGAGAGAATCAGGGGGCCCCCACAATGAGCAGTTCTTC	CAWRESGGPHNEQFF
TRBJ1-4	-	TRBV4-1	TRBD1	TGCGCCAGCAGCCAAGAAGAGGGGGCGGCATATGAAAAACTGTTTTTT	CASSQEEGAAYEKLFF
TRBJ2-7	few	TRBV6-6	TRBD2	TGTGCCAGCCGGACTAGCGGAGCCTACGAGCAGTACTTC	CASRTSGAYEQYF
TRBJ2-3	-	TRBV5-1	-	TGCGCCAGCAGCTCCAAAGCTTTGGGAGTATCTACAGATACGCAGTATTTT	CASSSKALGVSTDTQYF
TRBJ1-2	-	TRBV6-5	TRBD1	TGTGCCAGCAAAAAGGGGGACAGGGAACCCTATGGCTACACCTTC	CASKKGDREPYGYTF
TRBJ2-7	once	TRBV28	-	TGTGCCAGCAGTTTCGCAGGGGGGACTGTTCCCTACGAGCAGTACTTC	CASSFAGGTVPYEQYF
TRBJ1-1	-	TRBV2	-	TGTGCCAGCAGTCGGGAGTTGACTGAAGCTTTCTTT	CASSRELTEAFF
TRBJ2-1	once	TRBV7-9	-	TGTGCCAGCAGCTTAGGAGGCCCCAATGAGCAGTTCTTC	CASSLGGPNEQFF
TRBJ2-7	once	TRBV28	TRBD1	TGTGCCAGCAGTCCATGGGACAGGATTTTATACGAGCAGTACTTC	CASSPWDRILYEQYF
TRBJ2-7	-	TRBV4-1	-	TGCGCCAGCAGAGAGGGTTACGAGCAGTACTTC	CASREGYEQYF
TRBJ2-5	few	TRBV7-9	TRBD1	TGTGCCAGCAGCTCGGGACAGCTAGCACAAGAGACCCAGTACTTC	CASSSGQLAQETQYF
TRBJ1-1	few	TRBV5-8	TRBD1	TGTGCCAGCAGGGGACAGGGGTGGGGGACTGAAGCTTTCTTT	CASRGQGWGTEAFF
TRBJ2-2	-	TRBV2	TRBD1	TGTGCCAGCAGTTTGCGGACAGGGGACACCGGGGAGCTGTTTTTT	CASSLRTGDTGELFF
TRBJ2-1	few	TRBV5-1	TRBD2	TGCGCCAGCAGCTTGGGGACGGGAGGGGCTTACAATGAGCAGTTCTTC	CASSLGTGGAYNEQFF
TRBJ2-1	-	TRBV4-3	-	TGCGCCAGCAGCCAGGATACTAGGCCCTCGAATGAGCAGTTCTTC	CASSQDTRPSNEQFF
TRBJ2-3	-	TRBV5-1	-	TGCGCCAGCAGCGGCGGGGTCTTGGATACGCAGTATTTT	CASSGGVLDTQYF
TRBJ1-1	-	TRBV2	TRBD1	TGTGCCAGCAGTGATATGGGACAGGGGGCTGTGAACACTGAAGCTTTCTTT	CASSDMGQGAVNTEAFF
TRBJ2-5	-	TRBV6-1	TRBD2	TGTGCCAGCAGTGAAGGTTATGGAGCGGGAGGGATTCTCCAAGAGACCCAGTACTTC	CASSEGYGAGGILQETQYF
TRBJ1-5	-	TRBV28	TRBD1	TGTGCCAGCAGTACAATGACAGGGTTTCAGCCCCAGCATTTT	CASSTMTGFQPQHF
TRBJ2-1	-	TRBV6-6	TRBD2	TGTGCCAGCAGTTATAGCGGGAGCCGGAACAATGAGCAGTTCTTC	CASSYSGSRNNEQFF
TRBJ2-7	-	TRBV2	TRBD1	TGTGCCAGCAAGGCGGGACAGGGCTTACATCGGCAGTACTTC	CASKAGQGLHRQYF
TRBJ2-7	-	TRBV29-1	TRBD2	TGCAGCGTTGTTGTAGGCGGGAGCGCCTACGAGCAGTACTTC	CSVVVGGSAYEQYF
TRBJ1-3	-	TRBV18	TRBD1	TGTGCCAGCTCACCGAGAGGGACAGTCTCTGGAAACACCATATATTTT	CASSPRGTVSGNTIYF
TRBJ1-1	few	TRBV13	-	TGTGCCAGCAGCAGACAGGATTTAGGAACTGAAGCTTTCTTT	CASSRQDLGTEAFF
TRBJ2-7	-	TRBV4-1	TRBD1	TGCGCCAGCAGCCAAGCCCCCACCGGACAGGGGAACCACGAGCAGTACTTC	CASSQAPTGQGNHEQYF